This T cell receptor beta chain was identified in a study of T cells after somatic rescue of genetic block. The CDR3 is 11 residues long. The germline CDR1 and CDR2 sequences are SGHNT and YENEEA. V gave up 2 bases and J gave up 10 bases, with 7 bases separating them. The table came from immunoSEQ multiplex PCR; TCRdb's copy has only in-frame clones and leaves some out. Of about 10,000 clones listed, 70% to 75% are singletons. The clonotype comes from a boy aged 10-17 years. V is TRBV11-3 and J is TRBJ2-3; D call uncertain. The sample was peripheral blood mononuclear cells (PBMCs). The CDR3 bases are TGTGCCAGCAGCTTACAAGGAGCGCAGTATTTT. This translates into CASSLQGAQYF.